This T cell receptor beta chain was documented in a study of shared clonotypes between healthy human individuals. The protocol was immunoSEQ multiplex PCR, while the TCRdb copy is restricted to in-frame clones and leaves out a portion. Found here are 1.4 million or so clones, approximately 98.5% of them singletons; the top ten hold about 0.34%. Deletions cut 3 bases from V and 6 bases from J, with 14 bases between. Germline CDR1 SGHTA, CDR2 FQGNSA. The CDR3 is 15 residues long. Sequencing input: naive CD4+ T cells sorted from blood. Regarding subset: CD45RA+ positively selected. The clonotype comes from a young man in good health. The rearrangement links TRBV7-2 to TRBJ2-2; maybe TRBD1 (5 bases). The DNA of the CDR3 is TGTGCCAGCAGCTTTTCAGGGATGGAAGCCGGGGAGCTGTTTTTT. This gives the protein CASSFSGMEAGELFF.